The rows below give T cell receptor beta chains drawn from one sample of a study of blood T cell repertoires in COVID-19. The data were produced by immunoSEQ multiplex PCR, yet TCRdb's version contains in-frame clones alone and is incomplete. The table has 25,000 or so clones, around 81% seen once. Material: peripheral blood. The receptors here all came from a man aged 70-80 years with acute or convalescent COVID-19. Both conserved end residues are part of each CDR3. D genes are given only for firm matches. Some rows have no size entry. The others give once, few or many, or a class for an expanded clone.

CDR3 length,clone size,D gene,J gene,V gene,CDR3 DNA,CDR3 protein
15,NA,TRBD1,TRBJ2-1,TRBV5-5,TGTGCCAGCAGCTATTACAGGGGGTTAAACAATGAGCAGTTCTTC,CASSYYRGLNNEQFF
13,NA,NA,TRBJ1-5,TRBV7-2,TGTGCCAGCAGCTTCGCAGGGAATCAGCCCCAGCATTTT,CASSFAGNQPQHF
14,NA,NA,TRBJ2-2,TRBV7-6,TGTGCCAGCAGCCCCGCCGGGGGCACCGGGGAGCTGTTTTTT,CASSPAGGTGELFF
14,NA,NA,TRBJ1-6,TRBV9,TGTGCCAGCAGCGTAGCTGCCTATAATTCACCCCTCCACTTT,CASSVAAYNSPLHF
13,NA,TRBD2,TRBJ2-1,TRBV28,TGTGCCAGCAGTTCGGGACTAGCGGGAGAGCAGTTCTTC,CASSSGLAGEQFF
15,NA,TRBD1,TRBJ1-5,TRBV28,TGTGCCAGCAGACAGGGGGCTGTAGGTCGTCAGCCCCAGCATTTT,CASRQGAVGRQPQHF
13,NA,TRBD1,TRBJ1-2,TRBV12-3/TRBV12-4,TGTGCCAGCAGCCATGGAACAGGGGGTGGCTACACCTTC,CASSHGTGGGYTF
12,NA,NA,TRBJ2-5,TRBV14,TGTGCCAGCAGCCAATATCGAGAGACCCAGTACTTC,CASSQYRETQYF
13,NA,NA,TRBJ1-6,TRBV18,TGTGCCAGCTCACAGGACAGTAATTCACCCCTCCACTTT,CASSQDSNSPLHF
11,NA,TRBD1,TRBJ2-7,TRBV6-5,TGTGCCGCCGGACAGGGGTACGAGCAGTACTTC,CAAGQGYEQYF
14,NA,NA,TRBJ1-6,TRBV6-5,TGTGCCAGCAGCGCGGGGGCAGCTGAGTCACCCCTCCACTTT,CASSAGAAESPLHF
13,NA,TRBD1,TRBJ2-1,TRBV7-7,TGTGCCAGCAGCCGGGACAGGGATAATGAGCAGTTCTTC,CASSRDRDNEQFF
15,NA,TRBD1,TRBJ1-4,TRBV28,TGTGCCAGCAGTCCTTCTAGCGGGGCCCCAGGGGGACTGTTTTTT,CASSPSSGAPGGLFF
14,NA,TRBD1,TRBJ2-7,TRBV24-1,TGTGCCACCAGTGACTCCGGGACAGACTACGAGCAGTACTTC,CATSDSGTDYEQYF
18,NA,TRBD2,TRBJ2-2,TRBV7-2,TGTGCCAGCAGCTTACGTCTAGCGGGGGACCGGGGGACCGGGGAGCTGTTTTTT,CASSLRLAGDRGTGELFF
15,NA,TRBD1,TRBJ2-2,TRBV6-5,TGTGCCAGCACTCCGGGACAGGGGAACACCGGGGAGCTGTTTTTT,CASTPGQGNTGELFF
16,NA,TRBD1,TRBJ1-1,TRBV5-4,TGTGCCAGCAGCCCGGGACAGGGGCTAATGAACACTGAAGCTTTCTTT,CASSPGQGLMNTEAFF
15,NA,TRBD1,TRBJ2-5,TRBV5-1,TGCGCCAGCAGCGGGGGACAGGGGGCACGGGAGACCCAGTACTTC,CASSGGQGARETQYF
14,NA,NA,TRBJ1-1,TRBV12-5,TGTGCTAGTGGTTTGAACGGCGGCAACACTGAAGCTTTCTTT,CASGLNGGNTEAFF
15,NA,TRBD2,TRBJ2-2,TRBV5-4,TGTGCCAGCAGCTTGGGTAGCGGGGAAGTCGGGGAGCTGTTTTTT,CASSLGSGEVGELFF
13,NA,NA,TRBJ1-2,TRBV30,TGTGCCTGGCTCTTTTCGGGGGGGAATGGCTACACCTTC,CAWLFSGGNGYTF
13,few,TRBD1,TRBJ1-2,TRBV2,TGTGCCAGCAGTCCGGACAGGAACTATGGCTACACCTTC,CASSPDRNYGYTF
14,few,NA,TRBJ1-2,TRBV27,TGTGCCAGCAGTTGGGGGGGGGCCGCTTATGGCTACACCTTC,CASSWGGAAYGYTF
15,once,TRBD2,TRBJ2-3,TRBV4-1,TGCGCCAGCAGCCAAGATCCGGCCGGGGGGGATACGCAGTATTTT,CASSQDPAGGDTQYF
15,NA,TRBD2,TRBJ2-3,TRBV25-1,TGTGCCAGCAGTTCTTCCGGGACTAGCGGGGACCCTCAGTATTTT,CASSSSGTSGDPQYF
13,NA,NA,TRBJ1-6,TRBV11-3,TGTGCCAGCAGCTTAGAAGGGGATTCACCCCTCCACTTT,CASSLEGDSPLHF
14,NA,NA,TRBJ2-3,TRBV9,TGTGCCAGCAGCGTAGTAGCAAGCACAGATACGCAGTATTTT,CASSVVASTDTQYF
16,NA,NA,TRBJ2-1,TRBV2,TGTGCCAGCAGTTTGGGGGCAGACAGCTCCTACAATGAGCAGTTCTTC,CASSLGADSSYNEQFF
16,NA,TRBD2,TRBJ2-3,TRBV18,TGTGCCAGCTCAGCCGGGACTAGCGGGAGAACAGATACGCAGTATTTT,CASSAGTSGRTDTQYF